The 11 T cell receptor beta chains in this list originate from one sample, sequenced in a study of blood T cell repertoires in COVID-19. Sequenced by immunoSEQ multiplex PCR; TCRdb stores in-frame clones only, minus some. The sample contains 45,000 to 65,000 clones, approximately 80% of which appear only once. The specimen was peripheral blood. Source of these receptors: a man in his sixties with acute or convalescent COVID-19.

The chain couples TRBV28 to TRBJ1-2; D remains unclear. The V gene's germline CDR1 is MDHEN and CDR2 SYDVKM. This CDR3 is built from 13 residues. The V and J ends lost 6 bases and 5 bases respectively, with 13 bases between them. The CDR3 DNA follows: TGTGCCAGCAGCCCACCGGGGATATATGGCTACACCTTC. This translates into CASSPPGIYGYTF.

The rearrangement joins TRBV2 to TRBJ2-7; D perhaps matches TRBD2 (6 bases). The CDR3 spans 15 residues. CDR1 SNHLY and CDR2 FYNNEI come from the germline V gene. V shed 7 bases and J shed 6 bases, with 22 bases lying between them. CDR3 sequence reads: CASKTSQNMGGEQYF. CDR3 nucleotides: TGTGCCAGCAAGACATCCCAGAACATGGGGGGCGAGCAGTACTTC.

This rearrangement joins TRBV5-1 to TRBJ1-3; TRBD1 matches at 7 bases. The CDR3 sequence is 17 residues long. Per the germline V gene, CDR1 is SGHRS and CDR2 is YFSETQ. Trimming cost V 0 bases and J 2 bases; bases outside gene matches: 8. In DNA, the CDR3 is TGCGCCAGCAGCTTGGGTGTGACAGGGCACCCTGGAAACACCATATATTTT. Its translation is CASSLGVTGHPGNTIYF.

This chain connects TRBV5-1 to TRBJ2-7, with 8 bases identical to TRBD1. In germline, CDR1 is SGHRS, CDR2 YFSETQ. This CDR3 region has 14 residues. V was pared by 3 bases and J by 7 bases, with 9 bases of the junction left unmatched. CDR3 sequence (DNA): TGCGCCAGCAGCTCCCCCGCAGGGGGCGATGAGCAGTACTTC. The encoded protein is CASSSPAGGDEQYF.

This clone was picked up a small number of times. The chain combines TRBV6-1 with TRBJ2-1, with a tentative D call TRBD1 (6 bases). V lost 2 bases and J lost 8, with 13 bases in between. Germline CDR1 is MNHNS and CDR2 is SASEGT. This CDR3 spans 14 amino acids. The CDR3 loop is CASSENLPGDEQFF. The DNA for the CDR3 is TGTGCCAGCAGTGAAAACCTCCCAGGGGATGAGCAGTTCTTC.

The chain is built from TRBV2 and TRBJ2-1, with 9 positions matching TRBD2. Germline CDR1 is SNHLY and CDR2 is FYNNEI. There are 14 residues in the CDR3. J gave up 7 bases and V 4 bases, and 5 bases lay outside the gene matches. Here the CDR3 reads CASSAGTSKNEQFF. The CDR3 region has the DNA TGTGCCAGCAGTGCGGGGACTAGCAAGAATGAGCAGTTCTTC.

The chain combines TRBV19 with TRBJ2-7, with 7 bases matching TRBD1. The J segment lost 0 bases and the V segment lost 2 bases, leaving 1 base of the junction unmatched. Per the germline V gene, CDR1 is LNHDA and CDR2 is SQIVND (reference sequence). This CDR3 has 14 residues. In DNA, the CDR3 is TGTGCCAGTAGTATACGACAGGGCTCCTACGAGCAGTACTTC. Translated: CASSIRQGSYEQYF.

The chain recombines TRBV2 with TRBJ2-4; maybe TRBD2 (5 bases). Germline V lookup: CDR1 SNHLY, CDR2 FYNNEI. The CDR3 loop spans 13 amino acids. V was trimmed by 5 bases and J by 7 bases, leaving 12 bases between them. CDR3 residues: CASSYILGNIQYF. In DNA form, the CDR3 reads TGTGCCAGCAGTTATATACTAGGGAACATTCAGTACTTC.

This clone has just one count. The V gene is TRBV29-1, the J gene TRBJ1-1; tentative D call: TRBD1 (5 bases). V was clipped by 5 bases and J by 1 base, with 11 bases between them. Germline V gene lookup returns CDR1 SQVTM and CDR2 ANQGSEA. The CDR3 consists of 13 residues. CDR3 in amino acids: CSVNRGENTEAFF. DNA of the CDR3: TGCAGCGTTAATAGGGGCGAGAACACTGAAGCTTTCTTT.

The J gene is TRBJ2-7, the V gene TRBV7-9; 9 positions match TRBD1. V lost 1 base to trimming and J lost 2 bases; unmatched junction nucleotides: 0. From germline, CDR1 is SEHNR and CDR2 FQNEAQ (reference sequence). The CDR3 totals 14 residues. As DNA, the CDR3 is TGTGCCAGCAGCTTAGGACAGGGGGCCTACGAGCAGTACTTC. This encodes CASSLGQGAYEQYF. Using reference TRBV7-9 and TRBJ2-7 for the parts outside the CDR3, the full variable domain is DTGVSQNPRHKITKRGQNVTFRCDPISEHNRLYWYRQTLGQGPEFLTYFQNEAQLEKSRLLSDRFSAERPKGSFSTLEIQRTEQGDSAMYLCASSLGQGAYEQYFGPGTRLTVT.

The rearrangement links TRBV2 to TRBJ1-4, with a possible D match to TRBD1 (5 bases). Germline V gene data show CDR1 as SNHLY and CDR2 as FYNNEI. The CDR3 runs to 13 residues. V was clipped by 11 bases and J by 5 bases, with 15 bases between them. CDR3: CAGAAGPNEKLFF. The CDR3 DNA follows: TGTGCCGGAGCCGCGGGGCCCAATGAAAAACTGTTTTTT.